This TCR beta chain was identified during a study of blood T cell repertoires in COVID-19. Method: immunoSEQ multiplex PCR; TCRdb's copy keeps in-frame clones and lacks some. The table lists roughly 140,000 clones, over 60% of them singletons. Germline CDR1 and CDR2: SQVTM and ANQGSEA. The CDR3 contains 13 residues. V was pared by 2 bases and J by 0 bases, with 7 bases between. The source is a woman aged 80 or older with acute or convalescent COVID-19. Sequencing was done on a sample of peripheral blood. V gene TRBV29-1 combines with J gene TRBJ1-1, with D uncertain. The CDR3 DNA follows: TGCAGCGTTGAACGAGGGATGAACACTGAAGCTTTCTTT. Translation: CSVERGMNTEAFF.